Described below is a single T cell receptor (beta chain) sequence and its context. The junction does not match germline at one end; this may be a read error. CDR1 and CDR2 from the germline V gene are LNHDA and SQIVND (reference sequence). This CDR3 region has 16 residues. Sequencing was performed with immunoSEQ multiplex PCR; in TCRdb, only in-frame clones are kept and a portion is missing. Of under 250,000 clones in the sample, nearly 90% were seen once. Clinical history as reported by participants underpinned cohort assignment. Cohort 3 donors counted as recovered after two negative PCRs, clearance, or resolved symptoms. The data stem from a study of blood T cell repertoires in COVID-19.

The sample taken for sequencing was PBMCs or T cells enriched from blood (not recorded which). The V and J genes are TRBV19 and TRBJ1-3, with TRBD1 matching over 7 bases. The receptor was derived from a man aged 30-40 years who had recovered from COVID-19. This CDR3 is CASSLTGHRKGSTIYF. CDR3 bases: TGTGCCAGTAGTCTGACAGGGCACAGGAAAGGAAGCACCATATATTTT.